What follows are 13 T cell receptor beta chains derived from one specimen sequenced in a study of shared clonotypes between healthy human individuals. This table comes from immunoSEQ multiplex PCR, and its TCRdb copy is limited to in-frame clones, with some not included. The repertoire consists of more than 2,000,000 clones, with over 90% occurring once and the leading ten covering about 0.39%. Sample: naive CD4+ T cells from PBMCs. The sample's subset: CD45RA+ positively selected. The source of these receptors is a man in his late teens or twenties in good health. Some clones in this sample may be carry-over from other donors' samples.

This clone showed up just once. V is TRBV6-6 and J is TRBJ1-1; D gene unclear. The CDR3 sequence is 12 residues long. Deletions cut 2 bases from V and 8 bases from J, with 9 bases between. Germline CDR1 and CDR2: MNHNY and SVGAGI (reference sequence). CDR3 sequence (DNA): TGTGCCAGCAGTTACCAGGCCAGGGAAGCTTTCTTT. Its protein product is CASSYQAREAFF.

The table lists this clone with a count of one. This chain links TRBV27 with TRBJ2-1; 8 bases are shared with TRBD2. V gave up 6 bases and J gave up 2 bases; unmatched junction bases: 6. This CDR3 has 15 residues. CDR1 is MNHEY and CDR2 is SMNVEV in the germline V gene (reference sequence). CDR3 protein: CASRKSGSPYNEQFF. The DNA for the CDR3 is TGTGCCAGCAGAAAAAGCGGGAGCCCCTACAATGAGCAGTTCTTC.

The CDR3 loop is CASSGTGRPPGRYTF. The CDR3 DNA follows: TGTGCCAGCAGCGGGACAGGGCGACCTCCGGGGCGCTACACCTTC. The gene calls are TRBV9 and TRBJ1-2; 8 bases match TRBD1. Germline V gene sequence: CDR1 SGDLS, CDR2 YYNGEE. The ends lost 3 bases at V and 9 bases at J; junction bases unmatched: 13. The CDR3 consists of 15 residues. Supplemented by reference TRBV9 and TRBJ1-2, the full variable domain reads DSGVTQTPKHLITATGQRVTLRCSPRSGDLSVYWYQQSLDQGLQFLIQYYNGEERAKGNILERFSAQQFPDLHSELNLSSLELGDSALYFCASSGTGRPPGRYTFGSGTRLTVV.

The chain couples TRBV5-4 to TRBJ2-2, with 7 bases fitting TRBD2. The germline gives CDR1 SGHNT, CDR2 YYREEE (reference sequence). CDR3 length: 17 residues. V trimming: 2 bases; J trimming: 1 base; junction bases outside the gene matches: 8. CDR3 sequence: CASSFPVVAGNTGELFF. The CDR3 DNA sequence: TGTGCCAGCAGCTTCCCGGTGGTAGCGGGGAACACCGGGGAGCTGTTTTTT.

In regard to this clone: This CDR3 is also generated by other DNA sequences in the sample. The J gene is TRBJ2-2, the V gene TRBV5-1; D gene unclear. V dropped 3 bases and J dropped 0 bases, with 6 bases sitting between them. This CDR3 has 14 residues. Germline V gene data show CDR1 as SGHRS and CDR2 as YFSETQ. The CDR3: CASSSQANTGELFF. The CDR3 DNA reads TGCGCCAGCAGCTCTCAAGCGAACACCGGGGAGCTGTTTTTT.

The rearrangement links TRBV6-6 to TRBJ2-5; D possibly corresponds to TRBD2 (5 bases). Germline-derived CDR1 and CDR2 are MNHNY and SVGAGI (reference sequence). CDR3 length: 14 residues. Trimming stripped 0 bases from V and 4 bases from J, with 9 bases between. The CDR3 protein is CASSYSHGGETQYF. The DNA of the CDR3 is TGTGCCAGCAGTTACTCCCATGGAGGAGAGACCCAGTACTTC.

The chain recombines TRBV5-1 with TRBJ1-1, with a weak D call TRBD1 (5 bases). From germline, CDR1 is SGHRS and CDR2 YFSETQ. The CDR3 spans 15 residues. V lost 2 bases and J lost 3, with 14 bases in between. The CDR3 protein is CASSLTGGSHTEAFF. The CDR3 nucleotides read TGCGCCAGCAGCTTAACTGGGGGGTCGCACACTGAAGCTTTCTTT.

This clone was counted a single time. Other DNA sequences from this sample encode an identical CDR3 as well. The chain carries TRBV7-2 and TRBJ2-3; TRBD2 matches at 15 bases. The J segment lost 9 bases and the V segment lost 1 base, leaving 2 bases of the junction unmatched. Per germline, CDR1 SGHTA and CDR2 FQGNSA. The CDR3 length is 15 residues. The CDR3 loop reads CASSLGTSGRGTQYF. For the CDR3, the DNA is TGTGCCAGCAGCTTAGGGACTAGCGGGAGGGGAACGCAGTATTTT.

V gene TRBV7-8 combines with J gene TRBJ1-3; maybe TRBD1 (5 bases). CDR1 is SGHVS, CDR2 FQNEAQ, per germline. The CDR3 loop spans 18 amino acids. V lost 0 bases and J lost 0, with 15 bases in between. DNA for the CDR3: TGTGCCAGCAGCTTAGCGCCTTCCGGGACGAGCTCTGGAAACACCATATATTTT. This sequence encodes CASSLAPSGTSSGNTIYF.

This clone was detected once. The chain employs TRBV7-2 and TRBJ2-5; 8 bases match TRBD2. The CDR3 contains 15 residues. Trimming at V came to 5 bases and at J to 4 bases, leaving 9 bases not matched to a gene. Germline CDR1 is SGHTA and CDR2 is FQGNSA. The CDR3 here is CASSNQAGAGETQYF. The CDR3 DNA reads as TGTGCCAGCAGCAACCAAGCGGGAGCAGGAGAGACCCAGTACTTC.

This chain uses TRBV6-5 with TRBJ2-1; D may be TRBD1 (6 bases). V dropped 2 bases and J dropped 14 bases, with 10 bases sitting between them. This CDR3 contains 11 residues. Germline loops: CDR1 MNHEY, CDR2 SVGAGI. In DNA, the CDR3 is TGTGCCAGCAGTTACGGGACATTGAAGTTCTTC. As protein: CASSYGTLKFF.

Points on this clone: The sample holds other DNA sequences that translate to the same CDR3. The V gene is TRBV6-5, the J gene TRBJ2-1, with 11 nucleotides matching TRBD1. J was trimmed by 4 bases and V by 6 bases; bases with no gene match: 2. The CDR3 has 14 residues. Germline lookup yields CDR1 MNHEY and CDR2 SVGAGI. For the CDR3, the DNA is TGTGCCAGCAGCAGGGACAGGGGGTACAATGAGCAGTTCTTC. This sequence encodes CASSRDRGYNEQFF.

This clone showed up just a few times. The J gene is TRBJ1-2, the V gene TRBV9; 7 bases map to TRBD1. Germline values: CDR1 SGDLS, CDR2 YYNGEE. The CDR3 has 13 amino acids. Trimming took 3 bases from V and 2 from J; bases not matched to a gene: 1. CDR3 in DNA: TGTGCCAGCAGCGAGGGACAGAACTATGGCTACACCTTC. It codes for CASSEGQNYGYTF.